The rows below give T cell receptor beta chains drawn from one sample of a study of blood T cell repertoires in COVID-19. Only in-frame clones appear in the TCRdb table, and some are missing; sequencing was by immunoSEQ multiplex PCR. The sample has roughly 360,000 clones; around four fifths are singletons. Sequencing input: PBMCs or T cells enriched from blood (not recorded which). The receptor source for this set is a woman between 50 and 59 years old who had recovered from COVID-19. Each CDR3 is given with its conserved first and last residue. The order of the fields is J gene, D gene, V gene, clone size, CDR3 protein, CDR3 DNA. D genes are given only for firm matches. Clone size appears in some rows only: once, few, many, or a class for an expanded clone.

TRBJ1-6,.,TRBV6-5,once,CASSFTSRGNSPLHF,TGTGCCAGCAGTTTTACTAGCAGAGGGAATTCACCCCTCCACTTT
TRBJ1-5,.,TRBV7-9,.,CASSSAGHQPQHF,TGTGCCAGCAGCTCAGCGGGCCATCAGCCCCAGCATTTT
TRBJ1-4,.,TRBV27,.,CATGLDEKLFF,TGTGCCACAGGTTTGGATGAAAAACTGTTTTTT
TRBJ1-2,.,TRBV12-3/TRBV12-4,few,CASSSGANYGYTF,TGTGCCAGCAGTTCCGGGGCTAACTATGGCTACACCTTC
TRBJ1-6,.,TRBV10-3,.,CAILRDLNSPLHF,TGTGCCATCCTAAGAGATTTAAATTCACCCCTCCACTTT
TRBJ2-1,TRBD2,TRBV24-1,.,CATRSGRPGGFF,TGTGCCACCCGTAGCGGGAGGCCGGGTGGGTTCTTC
TRBJ2-5,TRBD2,TRBV28,.,CASSSPIAGGETQYF,TGTGCCAGCAGTTCCCCTATAGCGGGGGGGGAGACCCAGTACTTC
TRBJ1-6,TRBD1,TRBV25-1,.,CASSDSFRGTGVSPLHF,TGTGCCAGCAGTGACTCCTTTCGGGGGACAGGGGTTTCACCCCTCCACTTT
TRBJ2-7,TRBD2,TRBV3-1/TRBV3-2,.,CASSQEGLAESYEQYF,TGTGCCAGCAGCCAAGAGGGACTAGCGGAGAGCTACGAGCAGTACTTC
TRBJ1-1,.,TRBV19,once,CASSIIRGPAFF,TGTGCCAGTAGTATTATAAGGGGTCCAGCTTTCTTT
TRBJ1-1,.,TRBV7-9,.,CASSLEGAAPEFFF,TGTGCCAGCAGCTTAGAAGGGGCAGCCCCTGAATTCTTCTTT
TRBJ2-5,TRBD2,TRBV19,.,CASSLGLAGVWETQYF,TGTGCCAGTAGTCTCGGACTAGCGGGAGTCTGGGAGACCCAGTACTTC
TRBJ1-1,.,TRBV5-4,.,CASSLRQGWSTEAFF,TGTGCCAGCAGCTTGCGTCAGGGGTGGAGCACTGAAGCTTTCTTT
TRBJ2-2,TRBD1,TRBV5-8,once,CASSLEQGARGGELFF,TGTGCCAGCAGCTTGGAACAGGGGGCGCGCGGAGGGGAGCTGTTTTTT
TRBJ1-2,.,TRBV7-9,.,CASSLPGLPYGYTF,TGTGCCAGCAGCTTGCCGGGTCTCCCCTATGGCTACACCTTC
TRBJ1-6,TRBD1,TRBV30,few,CAWSLGTGDSPLHF,TGTGCCTGGAGTCTCGGGACAGGGGATTCACCCCTCCACTTT
TRBJ1-1,TRBD1,TRBV4-1,.,CASSLGTGNTEAFF,TGCGCCAGCAGCCTTGGGACAGGAAACACTGAAGCTTTCTTT
TRBJ1-1,.,TRBV7-2,.,CASSLGGSTEAFF,TGTGCCAGCAGCTTGGGAGGTAGCACTGAAGCTTTCTTT
TRBJ2-1,TRBD2,TRBV7-9,.,CASSGTSSGGYNEQFF,TGTGCCAGCAGCGGTACTTCTAGCGGGGGGTACAATGAGCAGTTCTTC
TRBJ2-1,.,TRBV23-1,.,CASRAGGQNEQFF,TGCGCCAGCAGGGCAGGCGGGCAAAATGAGCAGTTCTTC
TRBJ2-7,.,TRBV9,.,CASSPTLASYEQYF,TGTGCCAGCAGCCCCACACTAGCTTCTTACGAGCAGTACTTC
TRBJ2-7,TRBD1,TRBV5-6,.,CASSRDRENEQYF,TGTGCCAGCAGCCGGGACAGGGAGAACGAGCAGTACTTC
TRBJ2-2,.,TRBV9,.,CASSVGQGTTGELFF,TGTGCCAGCAGCGTAGGGCAGGGTACAACCGGGGAGCTGTTTTTT
TRBJ2-1,TRBD1,TRBV5-5,.,CASSLWTGAYNEQFF,TGTGCCAGCAGCCTGTGGACAGGGGCCTACAATGAGCAGTTCTTC
TRBJ1-1,TRBD1,TRBV7-6,.,CASSLLSGDSYNTEAFF,TGTGCCAGCAGCTTACTGTCGGGGGACAGCTATAACACTGAAGCTTTCTTT
TRBJ1-1,TRBD1,TRBV30,.,CAWGQGLNTEAFF,TGTGCCTGGGGACAGGGGTTGAACACTGAAGCTTTCTTT
TRBJ2-4,.,TRBV7-2,once,CASSLGSGGAKNIQYF,TGTGCCAGCAGCTTAGGTTCCGGGGGAGCCAAAAACATTCAGTACTTC
TRBJ1-1,.,TRBV6-2/TRBV6-3,.,CASSFHPGTLNTEAFF,TGTGCCAGCAGTTTCCATCCCGGGACATTGAACACTGAAGCTTTCTTT
TRBJ1-2,TRBD1,TRBV7-8,.,CASSLGTGRRGYTF,TGTGCCAGCAGCTTAGGGACAGGGAGGAGAGGCTACACCTTC
TRBJ1-2,.,TRBV7-8,.,CASSPRTAPSYGYTF,TGTGCCAGCAGCCCCCGGACAGCACCGAGCTATGGCTACACCTTC
TRBJ2-2,TRBD1,TRBV30,.,CAWAGTGRTGELFF,TGTGCCTGGGCCGGGACAGGGAGAACCGGGGAGCTGTTTTTT
TRBJ1-1,.,TRBV21-1,medium-sized,CASSRGGRNFTEAFF,TGTGCCAGCAGCAGAGGGGGTAGGAATTTCACTGAAGCTTTCTTT
TRBJ2-7,.,TRBV9,.,CASSVVAGAYEQYF,TGTGCCAGCAGCGTAGTGGCAGGGGCCTACGAGCAGTACTTC
TRBJ2-3,TRBD2,TRBV19,.,CASSYTSGVTDTQYF,TGTGCCAGTAGTTATACTAGCGGGGTAACAGATACGCAGTATTTT
TRBJ1-1,.,TRBV6-5,.,CASSYSRQEGWAAFF,TGTGCCAGCAGTTATAGTCGACAGGAAGGATGGGCAGCTTTCTTT
TRBJ1-5,.,TRBV6-4,.,CASTLSEGGGNQPQHF,TGTGCCAGCACCCTATCGGAGGGCGGGGGCAATCAGCCCCAGCATTTT
TRBJ2-5,.,TRBV5-1,few,CASSLLYRLDAGGAQETQYF,TGCGCCAGCAGCTTGCTCTATCGATTGGATGCTGGCGGGGCCCAAGAGACCCAGTACTTC
TRBJ1-1,TRBD1,TRBV4-1,.,CASSHRQGAEAFF,TGCGCCAGCAGCCACAGACAGGGGGCTGAAGCTTTCTTT
TRBJ1-1,.,TRBV5-4,.,CASSLNQQRNTEAFF,TGTGCCAGCAGCTTGAATCAACAGAGGAACACTGAAGCTTTCTTT
TRBJ2-7,TRBD1,TRBV6-5,.,CASTLGQGVPYEQYF,TGTGCCAGCACCCTGGGACAGGGGGTACCCTACGAGCAGTACTTC
TRBJ1-1,.,TRBV25-1,.,CASSESGHTEAFF,TGTGCCAGCAGTGAATCAGGGCACACTGAAGCTTTCTTT
TRBJ2-3,.,TRBV10-3,few,CAISEGGSTDTQYF,TGTGCCATCAGTGAGGGGGGGAGCACAGATACGCAGTATTTT
TRBJ1-4,.,TRBV20-1,.,CSAKRGEKLFF,TGCAGTGCAAAGAGAGGTGAAAAACTGTTTTTT
TRBJ2-7,.,TRBV6-2/TRBV6-3,.,CASSTFAPGTGGSEQYF,TGTGCCAGCAGCACATTTGCCCCGGGAACCGGAGGGTCCGAGCAGTACTTC
TRBJ1-4,.,TRBV18,once,CASSPPNGLRGNEKLFF,TGTGCCAGCTCACCCCCGAACGGGTTACGGGGGAATGAAAAACTGTTTTTT
TRBJ2-7,.,TRBV9,once,CASSVDLLSEQYF,TGTGCCAGCAGCGTAGATCTCCTCTCCGAGCAGTACTTC
TRBJ2-2,TRBD2,TRBV5-4,.,CASSLRLAGASGELFF,TGTGCCAGCAGCTTAAGACTAGCGGGAGCATCAGGGGAGCTGTTTTTT
TRBJ2-1,TRBD2,TRBV5-8,few,CASSLLAGVVYNEQFF,TGTGCCAGCAGCTTGTTGGCGGGGGTGGTATACAATGAGCAGTTCTTC
TRBJ2-1,.,TRBV13,few,CASSFDGSSYNEQFF,TGTGCCAGCAGCTTTGATGGGAGCTCCTACAATGAGCAGTTCTTC
TRBJ1-2,TRBD1,TRBV30,.,CAWSPRTGGSSYGYTF,TGTGCCTGGAGTCCAAGGACAGGGGGCTCAAGTTATGGCTACACCTTC
TRBJ1-5,.,TRBV5-1,once,CASSLLGAPNQPQHF,TGCGCCAGCAGCTTGTTGGGGGCGCCGAATCAGCCCCAGCATTTT
TRBJ2-7,TRBD2,TRBV6-4,.,CASSDSIETSGTMAYEQYF,TGTGCCAGCAGTGACTCGATTGAAACTAGCGGGACCATGGCCTACGAGCAGTACTTC
TRBJ1-1,.,TRBV27,.,CASSLRGWGGTEAFF,TGTGCCAGCAGTTTAAGGGGTTGGGGTGGGACTGAAGCTTTCTTT
TRBJ1-2,.,TRBV2,.,CASNLGFPNYGYTF,TGTGCCAGCAACCTCGGGTTTCCAAACTATGGCTACACCTTC